This T cell receptor (beta chain) was identified in a study of shared clonotypes between healthy human individuals. CD45RO negativity and positive selection for CCR7 defined naive CD8 cells, a population that excluded terminally differentiated effector memory CD45RA+ cells. Generated by immunoSEQ multiplex PCR, the TCRdb table keeps only in-frame clones and is missing some. The data show hundreds of thousands of clones, about 90% seen once. The germline V gene encodes CDR1 MNHEY and CDR2 SMNVEV (reference sequence). V lost 6 bases and J 4 bases, leaving 7 bases between the germline ends. This CDR3 spans 12 amino acids.

Sequenced input: naive CD8+ T cells sorted from blood. The receptor was derived from a man under 40 in good health. The chain combines TRBV27 with TRBJ2-1; D remains ambiguous. CDR3: CASSQSYNEQFF. CDR3 nucleotides: TGTGCCAGCAGCCAGAGTTACAATGAGCAGTTCTTC.